Given below is one TCR beta chain in context. Assay used: immunoSEQ multiplex PCR; TCRdb lists only in-frame clones, some missing. The sample consists of roughly 66,000 clones, roughly four fifths of them appearing once. The sample belongs to a study of T cell responses to AZD1222 COVID-19 vaccine. V gave up 10 bases and J gave up 2 bases, with 27 bases separating them. CDR1 and CDR2 (germline): LNHDA, SQIVND (reference sequence). There are 17 residues in the CDR3. The TCR was taken from an adult in good health. The chain links TRBV19 to TRBJ2-7; D is uncertain. Sequences were derived from peripheral blood, sampled on day 0 of AZD1222 vaccination. Here the CDR3 DNA reads TGTGCCACCTCTCCGGGCGTAGGGCCGTCCCTTACCTACGAGCAGTACTTC. This encodes CATSPGVGPSLTYEQYF.